These 24 T cell receptor beta chains share one sample of origin, sequenced in a study of beta chain features in type 1 diabetes (dated by TCRdb to the late 2010s). The method was the immunoSEQ multiplex PCR assay. The entire amount of isolated RNA was reverse transcribed using the High Capacity cDNA Reverse Transcription Kit, so the sequenced TCRB transcripts were expressed ones. TCRdb stores this immuneACCESS table with in-frame sequences only. Part of the clones is absent; in the studies checked, under half of the shortfall reflects unresolved V genes, and no reason is known for the rest. In all, the sample holds 350,000 to 400,000 clones, and about 15% of those were seen once. The top ten constitute 0.019% of the sample. The sequencing input was naive CD4+ T cells from blood. Interpreted using the paper, the cell subset or site label stands for: true naive CD4+ T cells. The origin of the receptors is a woman in her late teens or twenties in good health.

This clone was seen more than once but under ten times. The rearrangement uses TRBV6-5 and TRBJ2-7, with 8 bases lining up with TRBD2. The J segment lost 3 bases and the V segment lost 7 bases, leaving 8 bases of the junction unmatched. The CDR3 runs 14 residues. CDR1 and CDR2 (germline): MNHEY, SVGAGI. The CDR3 sequence: CASNSYAGGYEQYF. The DNA of the CDR3 is TGTGCCAGCAACTCTTATGCGGGAGGCTACGAGCAGTACTTC.

This clone was seen a few times. This chain connects TRBV5-1 to TRBJ2-4, with D possibly matching TRBD1 (5 bases). Trimming left V 2 bases short and J 0 bases short, with 9 bases between. The CDR3 contains 15 residues. Germline V gene data show CDR1 as SGHRS and CDR2 as YFSETQ. CDR3 loop: CASSFGQGAKNIQYF. CDR3 bases: TGCGCCAGCAGCTTCGGGCAGGGAGCCAAAAACATTCAGTACTTC.

This sequence joins TRBV19 and TRBJ2-7, with 14 nucleotides matching TRBD2. V lost 5 bases, J lost 4 bases, and 4 bases stayed unmatched. The germline CDR1 and CDR2 sequences are LNHDA and SQIVND (reference sequence). This CDR3 comprises 15 residues. In DNA, the CDR3 is TGTGCCAGTAGTGGGACTAGCGGGAGTAGTTACGAGCAGTACTTC. It yields the protein CASSGTSGSSYEQYF.

This clone showed up just a few times. This sequence joins TRBV5-1 and TRBJ2-1; 13 bases match TRBD2. The germline V gene has CDR1 SGHRS and CDR2 YFSETQ. CDR3 length: 15 amino acids. Germline trimming cut 6 bases from V and 9 bases from J; bases unmatched to any gene: 9. DNA of the CDR3: TGCGCCAGCACCTACGGGACTAGCGGGGTCAGTGAGCAGTTCTTC. Its protein product is CASTYGTSGVSEQFF.

V usage is TRBV7-9 and J usage is TRBJ2-1; a weak D match, TRBD2 (5 bases). The V end was cut by 0 bases, the J end by 7 bases, with 7 bases between. Germline CDR1 is SEHNR and CDR2 is FQNEAQ (reference sequence). This CDR3 is 13 amino acids long. In DNA form, the CDR3 reads TGTGCCAGCAGCTTAGCGGGGAGTAATGAGCAGTTCTTC. Its translation is CASSLAGSNEQFF. The variable domain in full, with the rest retrieved from reference TRBV7-9 and TRBJ2-1, is DTGVSQNPRHKITKRGQNVTFRCDPISEHNRLYWYRQTLGQGPEFLTYFQNEAQLEKSRLLSDRFSAERPKGSFSTLEIQRTEQGDSAMYLCASSLAGSNEQFFGPGTRLTVL.

This clone was counted a few times. This chain's CDR3 is CASSFLRGNEQFF. The CDR3 DNA reads TGCGCCAGCAGCTTCCTCAGGGGTAATGAGCAGTTCTTC. The rearrangement links TRBV5-1 to TRBJ2-1; a possible D gene is TRBD1 (6 bases). The V and J ends lost 2 bases and 7 bases respectively, with 10 bases between them. The CDR3 loop spans 13 amino acids. CDR1 is SGHRS, CDR2 YFSETQ, per germline.

There are a few counts of this clone. The rearrangement uses TRBV4-3 and TRBJ2-1, with TRBD2 identical over 8 bases. CDR1 is LGHNA, CDR2 YSLEER, per germline. The junction had 2 bases not matched to a gene; V was cut back by 1 base and J by 3 bases. This CDR3 contains 15 residues. The CDR3 DNA sequence: TGCGCCAGCAGCCAAGGCGGGGGGATCTACAATGAGCAGTTCTTC. It specifies CASSQGGGIYNEQFF.

DNA of the CDR3: TGTGCCACCAGCAGAGTAAGCGGGAGGGCCGTGAATGAGCAGTTCTTC. Translating it yields CATSRVSGRAVNEQFF. The chain joins TRBV15 to TRBJ2-1; 10 bases line up with TRBD2. The CDR3 is 16 amino acids. CDR1 is LNHNV and CDR2 is YYDKDF in the germline V gene (reference sequence). J lost 7 bases, V lost 1 base, and 7 bases had no gene match.

CDR3 amino acids: CATSGYRATNEKLFF. The CDR3 DNA follows: TGTGCCACCAGCGGGTACAGGGCAACTAATGAAAAACTGTTTTTT. This chain uses TRBV15 with TRBJ1-4, with TRBD1 as a possible D gene (6 bases). V lost 5 bases, J lost 0 bases, and 10 bases lay in between. Per the germline V gene, CDR1 is LNHNV and CDR2 is YYDKDF (reference sequence). CDR3 size: 15 residues. Full variable domain (rest looked up from reference TRBV15 and TRBJ1-4): DAMVIQNPRYQVTQFGKPVTLSCSQTLNHNVMYWYQQKSSQAPKLLFHYYDKDFNNEADTPDNFQSRRPNTSFCFLDIRSPGLGDTAMYLCATSGYRATNEKLFFGSGTQLSVL.

The rearrangement links TRBV29-1 to TRBJ2-1, with a weak D call TRBD1 (6 bases). Germline CDR1 reads SQVTM; CDR2 reads ANQGSEA. V was clipped by 4 bases and J by 7 bases, with 14 bases between them. The CDR3 consists of 13 residues. CDR3 loop: CSVAGVSANEQFF. DNA for the CDR3: TGCAGCGTTGCAGGGGTTAGCGCGAATGAGCAGTTCTTC.

In its sample, this clone was seen a few times. DNA of the CDR3: TGCAGCGTTAGACGGTCGACAGAGAACACTGAAGCTTTCTTT. Protein product: CSVRRSTENTEAFF. The chain couples TRBV29-1 to TRBJ1-1; TRBD1 is a possible D gene (5 bases). V was cut by 5 bases and J by 1 base, with 14 bases left in between. This CDR3 contains 14 residues. Germline CDR1 and CDR2: SQVTM and ANQGSEA.

This clone was seen only a few times. The chain carries TRBV30 and TRBJ2-1; D is perhaps TRBD1 (5 bases). Germline V lookup: CDR1 GTSNPN, CDR2 SVGIG (reference sequence). The CDR3 contains 15 residues. Trimming took 3 bases from V and 9 from J, leaving 21 bases between them. The CDR3 sequence is CAWSAPGLLFGEQFF. For the CDR3, the DNA is TGTGCCTGGAGCGCCCCAGGGCTACTTTTTGGTGAGCAGTTCTTC.

This clone was picked up a small number of times. The chain employs TRBV2 and TRBJ2-1; D might be TRBD2 (5 bases). Trimming cost V 6 bases and J 10 bases, with 10 bases left between them. In germline, CDR1 is SNHLY, CDR2 FYNNEI. The CDR3 sequence is 11 residues long. This CDR3 is CASRALGEQFF. DNA of the CDR3: TGTGCCAGCAGAGCACTAGGGGAGCAGTTCTTC.

This chain joins TRBV5-4 and TRBJ2-5; perhaps TRBD1 as D (5 bases). This CDR3 contains 13 residues. Germline V gene data show CDR1 as SGHNT and CDR2 as YYREEE (reference sequence). V lost 4 bases and J 5 bases, leaving 12 bases between the germline ends. CDR3 in DNA: TGTGCCAGCAGCCGAGCAGGGTTGGAGACCCAGTACTTC. It encodes CASSRAGLETQYF.

The table lists this clone with a few counts. The gene calls are TRBV14 and TRBJ2-1; 7 bases align to TRBD2. This CDR3 region has 16 residues. J lost 7 bases, V lost 4 bases, and 13 bases had no gene match. Germline CDR1 SGHDN, CDR2 FVKESK. The CDR3 loop reads CASSRRLAGVENEQFF. In DNA, the CDR3 is TGTGCCAGCAGCCGGAGACTGGCGGGAGTGGAGAATGAGCAGTTCTTC.

With regard to this clone: One junction end disagrees with the germline gene, perhaps due to a read error. The gene calls are TRBV7-8 and TRBJ2-1, with D possibly being TRBD2 (6 bases). The CDR3 is 16 residues long. CDR1 SGHVS and CDR2 FQNEAQ come from the germline V gene. In DNA, the CDR3 is TGTGCCAGCAGCTTAGTTGGGTGGGACTCCCACAATGAGCAGTTCTTC. This translates into CASSLVGWDSHNEQFF.

The V call is TRBV7-2, the J call TRBJ2-7; a possible D gene is TRBD2 (6 bases). V was trimmed by 1 base and J by 2 bases, leaving 12 bases between them. The CDR3 is 15 amino acids. Per germline, CDR1 SGHTA and CDR2 FQGNSA. The chain's CDR3 is CASSLGWEVPYEQYF. CDR3 bases: TGTGCCAGCAGCTTAGGGTGGGAGGTCCCCTACGAGCAGTACTTC.

This chain's CDR3 is CASSARTGTYEQYF. The CDR3 region has the DNA TGTGCCAGCAGCGCCCGGACAGGTACCTACGAGCAGTACTTC. The chain employs TRBV7-2 and TRBJ2-7; 7 nucleotides align to TRBD1. The CDR3 length is 14 residues. Germline V CDR1 and CDR2: SGHTA, FQGNSA. Unmatched junction bases numbered 6, after V lost 5 bases and J lost 2 bases. Full variable domain (outside the CDR3, taken from reference TRBV7-2 and TRBJ2-7): GAGVSQSPSNKVTEKGKDVELRCDPISGHTALYWYRQSLGQGLEFLIYFQGNSAPDKSGLPSDRFSAERTGGSVSTLTIQRTQQEDSAVYLCASSARTGTYEQYFGPGTRLTVT.

This chain uses TRBV18 with TRBJ2-7; D is possibly TRBD1 (6 bases). The CDR3 covers 14 residues. The ends were cut back, 3 bases at V and 5 bases at J, with 14 bases in the middle. The germline V gene has CDR1 KGHSH and CDR2 LQKENI. The CDR3 DNA is TGTGCCAGCTCACCCGGGACAATGGGCCACGAGCAGTACTTC. Protein product: CASSPGTMGHEQYF.

The table lists this clone with a few counts. V and J are TRBV2 and TRBJ2-6, with D possibly matching TRBD1 (5 bases). CDR1 is SNHLY and CDR2 is FYNNEI in the germline V gene. The CDR3 totals 16 residues. V shed 5 bases and J shed 3 bases, with 14 bases lying between them. CDR3 amino acids: CASSLRRDYGANVLTF. CDR3 nucleotides: TGTGCCAGCAGTCTGCGCAGGGATTATGGGGCCAACGTCCTGACTTTC.

This clone occurred a few times. The chain is built from TRBV7-9 and TRBJ2-1; weak D call: TRBD2 (5 bases). The CDR3 loop spans 16 amino acids. Germline lookup yields CDR1 SEHNR and CDR2 FQNEAQ (reference sequence). V was clipped by 1 base and J by 4 bases, with 14 bases between them. CDR3 in DNA: TGTGCCAGCAGCTTAGGGGAGTCCGCCTCTTACAATGAGCAGTTCTTC. Protein: CASSLGESASYNEQFF.

The chain has TRBV7-9 and TRBJ2-1, with D perhaps matching TRBD2 (6 bases). Trimming pared 5 bases from V and 9 bases from J, leaving 11 bases between. This CDR3 is 12 amino acids long. The germline V gene has CDR1 SEHNR and CDR2 FQNEAQ (reference sequence). CDR3 coding DNA: TGTGCCAGCAGCCTTAGCGGCAGTGAGCAGTTCTTC. Its protein product is CASSLSGSEQFF.

The CDR3 nucleotides read TGTGCCAGCAGTCCGGGGGTCCTTAGCAATCAGCCCCAGCATTTT. This translates into CASSPGVLSNQPQHF. The chain employs TRBV6-5 and TRBJ1-5; D is perhaps TRBD1 (5 bases). Trimming shortened V by 5 bases and J by 0 bases, and 11 bases separated the two germline ends. Per germline, CDR1 MNHEY and CDR2 SVGAGI. The CDR3 has 15 amino acids.

This clone appeared a few times. The genes are TRBV29-1 and TRBJ2-1; D not resolved. Trimming removed 1 base from V and 5 bases from J, with 6 bases in between. The length of the CDR3 is 12 residues. From germline, CDR1 is SQVTM and CDR2 ANQGSEA. The CDR3 nucleotides are TGCAGCGTTGAAGTGCGCCACAATGAGCAGTTCTTC. As protein: CSVEVRHNEQFF.